The 13 T cell receptor beta chains presented below share a single source sample, sequenced in a study of glioma-infiltrating T cells after dendritic cell vaccination. TCRdb keeps only in-frame clones here, not all; method: immunoSEQ multiplex PCR. The sample holds 85,000 to 100,000 clones; about 85% are singletons and the top ten take 7.5% to 8.5%. Documented time point: after dendritic cell vaccination, including at tumor progression/relapse. This sample comprised blood, obtained after dendritic cell vaccination. All receptors derive from a human donor with glioblastoma.

This clone appeared a few times. This chain uses TRBV15 with TRBJ1-4, with 12 bases aligning to TRBD1. With 0 bases clipped from V and 8 bases from J, the junction kept 4 bases outside the gene matches. This CDR3 has 16 amino acids. Germline V gives CDR1 LNHNV, CDR2 YYDKDF (reference sequence). CDR3 region: CATSRDQGTGGEKLFF. For the CDR3, the DNA is TGTGCCACCAGCAGAGATCAGGGGACAGGGGGCGAAAAACTGTTTTTT.

The rearrangement uses TRBV7-3 and TRBJ1-3, with a possible D match to TRBD1 (6 bases). This CDR3 is 17 amino acids long. CDR1 SGHTA and CDR2 FQGTGA come from the germline V gene. V was pared by 5 bases and J by 0 bases, with 17 bases between. The CDR3 is CASSPQVDRCSGNTIYF. CDR3 sequence (DNA): TGTGCCAGCAGCCCACAGGTGGACAGATGCTCTGGAAACACCATATATTTT.

The chain is built from TRBV5-1 and TRBJ2-2, with D uncertain. The CDR3 loop spans 13 amino acids. V lost 0 bases and J 5 bases, leaving 5 bases between the germline ends. Germline lookup yields CDR1 SGHRS and CDR2 YFSETQ. The CDR3 sequence: CASSLGSTGELFF. CDR3 bases: TGCGCCAGCAGCTTGGGTTCGACCGGGGAGCTGTTTTTT.

The chain carries TRBV7-9 and TRBJ2-1, with 10 bases identical to TRBD1. The V gene's germline CDR1 is SEHNR and CDR2 FQNEAQ (reference sequence). CDR3 length equals 16 residues. Germline trimming cut 0 bases from V and 7 bases from J; bases unmatched to any gene: 6. The CDR3, as DNA: TGTGCCAGCAGCTTAGCAAGGGACAGGGGACGAAATGAGCAGTTCTTC. This codes for CASSLARDRGRNEQFF.

This chain joins TRBV7-9 and TRBJ1-2, with D possibly TRBD1 on 5 matching bases. This CDR3 has 12 amino acids. Deletions cut 5 bases from V and 5 bases from J, with 9 bases between. Germline assignment: CDR1 SEHNR and CDR2 FQNEAQ (reference sequence). For the CDR3, the DNA is TGTGCCAGCAGCCCGACAGATTATGGCTACACCTTC. Translation gives CASSPTDYGYTF.

The gene calls are TRBV2 and TRBJ2-3, with D possibly matching TRBD1 (6 bases). Germline-derived CDR1 and CDR2 are SNHLY and FYNNEI. This CDR3 comprises 14 residues. Trimming pared 7 bases from V and 0 bases from J, leaving 11 bases between. CDR3: CASKDSLSTDTQYF. The CDR3 region has the DNA TGTGCCAGCAAGGACAGCCTAAGCACAGATACGCAGTATTTT.

CDR3 loop: CASSQDAAGTYNEQFF. CDR3 nucleotide sequence: TGTGCCAGCAGCCAAGATGCAGCGGGGACCTACAATGAGCAGTTCTTC. V gene TRBV4-2 combines with J gene TRBJ2-1; 7 nucleotides agree with TRBD2. V dropped 0 bases and J dropped 2; count of bases not matched to a gene: 4. CDR1 is LGHNA, CDR2 YNFKEQ, per germline. CDR3 length: 16 residues.

As regards this clone: The junction does not match germline at one end; this may be a read error. V usage is TRBV13 and J usage is TRBJ1-3; TRBD1 matches 8 bases. The CDR3 extends over 15 amino acids. CDR1 is PRHDT and CDR2 is FYEKMQ in the germline V gene (reference sequence). CDR3 loop: CASSLGQGSGNTIYF. CDR3 nucleotides: TGTGCCAGCAGCCTAGGACAGGGCTCTGGAAACACCATATATTTT.

The rearrangement uses TRBV7-3 and TRBJ1-2; D may be TRBD1 (6 bases). The germline V and J ends were trimmed by 5 bases and 2 bases, with 18 bases remaining between them. Germline V gene sequence: CDR1 SGHTA, CDR2 FQGTGA. CDR3 length: 16 residues. The CDR3 sequence: CASSHGGAGTNYGYTF. The CDR3 DNA reads as TGTGCCAGCAGCCACGGGGGGGCGGGCACCAACTATGGCTACACCTTC.

This clone was recorded only once. The chain carries TRBV7-2 and TRBJ2-1; TRBD2 matches at 7 bases. The V gene end was trimmed by 5 bases and the J gene end by 7 bases; junction bases not matched to a gene: 5. CDR3 length: 13 residues. Germline V gene data show CDR1 as SGHTA and CDR2 as FQGNSA. The CDR3 is CASSRTGGNEQFF. For the CDR3, the DNA is TGTGCCAGCAGCCGGACGGGGGGAAATGAGCAGTTCTTC. Using reference TRBV7-2 and TRBJ2-1 for the parts outside the CDR3, the full variable domain is GAGVSQSPSNKVTEKGKDVELRCDPISGHTALYWYRQSLGQGLEFLIYFQGNSAPDKSGLPSDRFSAERTGGSVSTLTIQRTQQEDSAVYLCASSRTGGNEQFFGPGTRLTVL.

This clone has only a few counts. The CDR3 sequence: CASSPRPGTTQETQYF. The CDR3 nucleotides read TGCGCCAGCAGCCCGAGGCCCGGGACAACGCAAGAGACCCAGTACTTC. The V gene is TRBV5-1, the J gene TRBJ2-5; D is possibly TRBD1 (6 bases). Germline V gene data show CDR1 as SGHRS and CDR2 as YFSETQ. CDR3 length: 16 amino acids. The ends were cut back, 4 bases at V and 2 bases at J, with 18 bases in the middle.

This clone has just a few counts. The chain links TRBV7-9 to TRBJ1-3; D is perhaps TRBD1 (5 bases). The germline gives CDR1 SEHNR, CDR2 FQNEAQ (reference sequence). V gave up 7 bases and J gave up 4 bases, with 14 bases separating them. The CDR3 loop spans 14 amino acids. CDR3 nucleotide sequence: TGTGCCAGCACCGACGCAGGGTACGGAAACACCATATATTTT. It encodes CASTDAGYGNTIYF.

The rearrangement links TRBV7-2 to TRBJ2-3, with 11 bases matching TRBD2. From germline, CDR1 is SGHTA and CDR2 FQGNSA. This CDR3 contains 18 residues. Unmatched junction bases numbered 12, after V lost 6 bases and J lost 1 base. The CDR3 sequence is CASSRRPSTSGGTDTQYF. CDR3 coding DNA: TGTGCCAGCAGTCGGAGGCCATCGACTAGCGGGGGCACAGATACGCAGTATTTT.